These 7 T cell receptor beta chains were all obtained from the same sample, sequenced in a study of T cell repertoires in cytomegalovirus infection. Via MiXCR, TCRdb re-called the reads, giving one row per CDR3 protein. The sample contains around 740,000 distinct CDR3 sequences, about a third of which appear only once. Sequencing was done on a sample of PBMCs. These receptors all come from a human donor in good health (CMV status not recorded). Some clones in this sample may be carry-over from other donors' samples.

This clonotype was seen only a few times. This rearrangement joins TRBV7-2 to TRBJ2-1, with 9 bases fitting TRBD2. Germline V lookup: CDR1 SGHTA, CDR2 FQGNSA. V was pared by 1 base and J by 9 bases, with 10 bases of the junction left unmatched. CDR3 length: 16 amino acids. The CDR3 region has the DNA TGTGCCAGCAGCTTAGATGGGCGGGAGGGCCATGGTGAGCAGTTCTTC. Amino acid sequence: CASSLDGREGHGEQFF.

This clonotype has a handful of counts. V is TRBV12-3 or TRBV12-4 and J is TRBJ1-4; TRBD1 matches at 7 bases. This CDR3 spans 16 amino acids. J was trimmed by 4 bases and V by 5 bases; bases with no gene match: 10. CDR3 DNA: TGTGCCAGCAGTCAACAGGGGACCGTCCTTAATGAAAAACTGTTTTTT. It encodes CASSQQGTVLNEKLFF.

This clonotype was detected only a few times. The CDR3 bases are TGTGCCAGTAGTAAACAGGGGGCGCGGTTCTTC. This sequence encodes CASSKQGARFF. V and J are TRBV19 and TRBJ2-1; TRBD1 agrees at 9 bases. CDR3 length: 11 amino acids. The V gene end was trimmed by 4 bases and the J gene end by 15 bases; junction bases not matched to a gene: 4. Germline V gene lookup returns CDR1 LNHDA and CDR2 SQIVND (reference sequence).

The J gene is TRBJ2-5, the V gene TRBV6-5, with D possibly being TRBD1 (5 bases). Deletions cut 1 base from V and 2 bases from J, with 11 bases between. Per the germline V gene, CDR1 is MNHEY and CDR2 is SVGAGI. This CDR3 comprises 15 residues. In DNA form, the CDR3 reads TGTGCCAGCAGTTACTGGTCCCAGGGACAAGAGACCCAGTACTTC. Translated, it gives CASSYWSQGQETQYF.

The V and J genes are TRBV5-6 and TRBJ2-1; TRBD2 agrees at 14 bases. Germline values: CDR1 SGHDT, CDR2 YYEEEE. The CDR3 length is 16 residues. J lost 8 bases, V lost 2 bases, and 6 bases had no gene match. CDR3 amino acids: CASSLQGLAGVYEQFF. The CDR3 DNA follows: TGTGCCAGCAGCTTACAGGGACTAGCGGGAGTGTATGAGCAGTTCTTC.

This chain uses TRBV19 with TRBJ1-5, with 10 bases lining up with TRBD1. J lost 2 bases, V lost 4 bases, and 8 bases had no gene match. Germline CDR1 and CDR2: LNHDA and SQIVND (reference sequence). CDR3 length: 17 residues. The CDR3 nucleotides read TGTGCCAGTAGTAAGACAGGGGGCCACGGGCGCAATCAGCCCCAGCATTTT. Its protein product is CASSKTGGHGRNQPQHF.

This chain connects TRBV6-1 to TRBJ1-1; D gene ambiguous. CDR3 size: 14 residues. Germline CDR1 is MNHNS and CDR2 is SASEGT. V was cut by 2 bases and J by 7 bases, with 14 bases left in between. CDR3: CASSEMIGSYEAFF. CDR3 in DNA: TGTGCCAGCAGTGAAATGATTGGCAGCTATGAAGCTTTCTTT.